These 5 T cell receptor beta chains were sequenced from one sample in a study of T-cell memory formation after mild COVID-19. TCRdb itself ran the 5' RACE reads through MiXCR, one entry per CDR3 protein. Here the sample spans around 370,000 distinct CDR3 sequences, roughly 20% being singletons. Sequencing was performed on PBMCs or a T cell subset sorted from them (not recorded which). The receptors shown here come from an adult woman who had mild COVID-19 (a few samples of this study predate the infection). Cell type and time point are not known.

The sample holds a few counts of this clonotype. V usage is TRBV12-3 or TRBV12-4 and J usage is TRBJ2-7; 12 bases map to TRBD2. The length of the CDR3 is 15 residues. The ends lost 6 bases at V and 4 bases at J; junction bases unmatched: 7. CDR3 in amino acids: CASRRRLAGEYEQYF. CDR3 nucleotides: TGTGCCAGCAGACGACGACTAGCGGGAGAGTACGAGCAGTACTTC.

Ten or more counts support this clonotype. The rearrangement uses TRBV4-1 and TRBJ2-1, with a tentative D call TRBD2 (6 bases). The germline V gene has CDR1 MGHRA and CDR2 YSYEKL. The CDR3 loop spans 16 amino acids. The V gene lost 0 bases and the J gene lost 2 bases, with 11 bases spanning the gap. The CDR3 spells CASSQDPSAPYNEQFF. CDR3 DNA sequence: TGCGCCAGCAGCCAAGATCCTAGCGCACCCTACAATGAGCAGTTCTTC.

The count of this clonotype is one. The rearrangement links TRBV12-3 or TRBV12-4 to TRBJ1-5; 11 positions match TRBD1. The V gene end was trimmed by 6 bases and the J gene end by 8 bases; junction bases not matched to a gene: 6. CDR3 length: 14 amino acids. The CDR3 nucleotides are TGTGCCAGCAGCGATCCGGGACAGGGGGAGCCCCAGCATTTT. Protein: CASSDPGQGEPQHF.

This clonotype was detected a few times. The V and J genes are TRBV15 and TRBJ1-1, with a tentative D call TRBD1 (6 bases). Trimming cost V 3 bases and J 0 bases, with 14 bases left between them. This CDR3 has 16 residues. Germline V gene lookup returns CDR1 LNHNV and CDR2 YYDKDF (reference sequence). CDR3: CATSSGGGQVNTEAFF. For the CDR3, the DNA is TGTGCCACCAGCAGTGGGGGGGGGCAAGTGAACACTGAAGCTTTCTTT.

This clonotype was found a few times. The genes are TRBV18 and TRBJ2-3; D is unclear. The V end lost 1 base, the J end lost 0 bases, and 8 bases lay between the germline ends. The CDR3 length is 15 residues. Germline V CDR1 and CDR2: KGHSH, LQKENI. CDR3 loop: CASSPLTTSTDTQYF. The CDR3 DNA reads as TGTGCCAGCTCACCACTGACGACTAGCACAGATACGCAGTATTTT.